Below are 22 T cell receptor beta chains sequenced from a single sample in a study of blood T cells in healthy people across ages. The authors ran a second PCR of 7 to 11 cycles using a sample-barcoded 5' primer and a J-beta primer mix. A single record per CDR3 protein comes from TCRdb applying MiXCR to the 5' RACE reads. The table shows about 1,400,000 distinct CDR3 sequences, with 42% occurring only once. The material sequenced was blood. All receptors come from a woman aged 18-30 years in good health.

The chain combines TRBV6-1 with TRBJ1-6; D is uncertain. The germline CDR1 and CDR2 sequences are MNHNS and SASEGT. V lost 6 bases to trimming and J lost 4 bases, with 25 bases between them. CDR3 length equals 19 residues. For the CDR3, the DNA is TGTGCCAGCAGCCCCGGTGGATCTAGGGCTAGAGTATATAATTCACCCCTCCACTTT. Residues: CASSPGGSRARVYNSPLHF.

In this sample, this clonotype turned up many times. Germline and junction disagree at one end, which may indicate a read error. The J gene is TRBJ2-5, the V gene TRBV7-7; D is possibly TRBD1 (5 bases). The CDR3 consists of 16 residues. Germline CDR1 reads SSHAT; CDR2 reads FNYEAQ (reference sequence). The CDR3, as DNA: TGTGCTAGCAGCTTAGCAGGGTCAAGTGTGAGTGAGACCCAGTACTTC. The encoded protein is CASSLAGSSVSETQYF.

A note on this clonotype: Compared with germline, one end of the junction differs, possibly owing to a read error. The V gene is TRBV29-1, the J gene TRBJ1-1; no clear D gene. In germline, CDR1 is SQVTM, CDR2 ANQGSEA. This CDR3 region has 13 residues. CDR3 sequence reads: CSGEREGWTEAFF. The CDR3 bases are TGCAGCGGTGAACGGGAGGGATGGACTGAAGCTTTCTTT.

J is TRBJ2-6 and V is TRBV9, with D uncertain. Trimming removed 0 bases from V and 1 base from J, with 5 bases in between. The germline gives CDR1 SGDLS, CDR2 YYNGEE. The CDR3 is 15 amino acids. In DNA, the CDR3 is TGTGCCAGCAGCGTAGCGAGGTCTGGGGCCAACGTCCTGACTTTC. Translation: CASSVARSGANVLTF.

V usage is TRBV6-2 or TRBV6-3 and J usage is TRBJ2-3; D is perhaps TRBD2 (6 bases). Trimming removed 6 bases from V and 0 bases from J, with 16 bases in between. The CDR3 contains 16 residues. Germline V CDR1 and CDR2: MNHEY, SVGEGT. The CDR3 loop reads CASRANSGTSTDTQYF. The DNA for the CDR3 is TGTGCCAGCAGGGCGAATAGCGGCACTAGCACAGATACGCAGTATTTT.

The chain is built from TRBV13 and TRBJ2-3, with D perhaps matching TRBD1 (6 bases). This CDR3 is 16 amino acids long. CDR1 and CDR2 (germline): PRHDT, FYEKMQ (reference sequence). V was trimmed by 0 bases and J by 6 bases, leaving 16 bases between them. CDR3 bases: TGTGCCAGCAGCTTAGGCCTGGGTGGGGGCGCCGATACGCAGTATTTT. Residues: CASSLGLGGGADTQYF.

The V call is TRBV11-2, the J call TRBJ2-4; TRBD1 matches at 7 bases. The CDR3 is made up of 12 amino acids. Germline CDR1 reads SGHAT; CDR2 reads FQNNGV. The V segment lost 1 base and the J segment 15 bases; nucleotides outside the gene matches: 6. CDR3 residues: CASSLVSGQLYF. CDR3 nucleotide sequence: TGTGCCAGCAGCTTAGTTTCGGGACAGCTGTACTTC.

This clonotype was seen only once. This chain uses TRBV7-9 with TRBJ2-2, with D possibly being TRBD1 (6 bases). With 5 bases removed from V and 1 base from J, the gap between germline ends came to 17 bases. The CDR3 loop spans 17 amino acids. The germline V gene has CDR1 SEHNR and CDR2 FQNEAQ (reference sequence). The CDR3 DNA sequence: TGTGCCAGCAGCCGACGCCCCAGACAGGAGAACACCGGGGAGCTGTTTTTT. Residues: CASSRRPRQENTGELFF.

This clonotype was counted ten times or more. J is TRBJ2-7 and V is TRBV9; maybe TRBD1 (6 bases). Germline CDR1 reads SGDLS; CDR2 reads YYNGEE. The CDR3 contains 15 residues. Trimming removed 0 bases at V and 3 bases at J, with 13 bases between. CDR3 protein: CASSVGPGEGYEQYF. The CDR3 DNA is TGTGCCAGCAGCGTAGGACCAGGGGAAGGCTACGAGCAGTACTTC.

V is TRBV27 and J is TRBJ2-2; 8 bases are a match to TRBD1. The DNA end lines up better with TRBJ1-4; the J call may be wrong. Germline V gene sequence: CDR1 MNHEY, CDR2 SMNVEV (reference sequence). The CDR3 totals 14 residues. The CDR3 spells CASRSRGLGEKLFF. DNA for the CDR3: TGTGCCAGCAGATCCAGGGGGCTGGGTGAAAAACTGTTTTTT.

V and J are TRBV2 and TRBJ2-5, with D unclear. The CDR3 totals 15 residues. The V end was cut by 1 base, the J end by 4 bases, with 13 bases between. Germline V gene sequence: CDR1 SNHLY, CDR2 FYNNEI. The CDR3 DNA sequence: TGTGCCAGCAGTGAAGAAGTGCAGGCTGGAGAGACCCAGTACTTC. Translating it yields CASSEEVQAGETQYF.

A few counts support this clonotype. This rearrangement joins TRBV7-2 to TRBJ2-3, with 8 bases lining up with TRBD2. J lost 5 bases, V lost 5 bases, and 12 bases had no gene match. There are 16 residues in the CDR3. Germline CDR1 reads SGHTA; CDR2 reads FQGNSA. The CDR3 DNA follows: TGTGCCAGCAGCCCCGAACAGCGGGGGTTTGAAGATACGCAGTATTTT. Its protein product is CASSPEQRGFEDTQYF.

The chain joins TRBV3-1 to TRBJ2-7, with a tentative D call TRBD2 (5 bases). CDR3 length equals 14 residues. V lost 11 bases, J lost 1 base, and 18 bases lay in between. The germline V gene has CDR1 LGHDT and CDR2 YNNKEL (reference sequence). CDR3 coding DNA: TGTGCCGGCGGCCAAGGAACTAGTTCCTACGAGCAGTACTTC. This encodes CAGGQGTSSYEQYF.

The chain joins TRBV5-5 to TRBJ1-6; 9 bases fit TRBD1. Germline CDR1 and CDR2: SGHKS and YYEKEE (reference sequence). The CDR3 is 19 residues long. Trimming removed 5 bases from V and 3 bases from J; junction bases left unmatched: 15. CDR3 sequence reads: CASSSRTGAPSVYNSPLHF. Written as DNA, the CDR3 is TGTGCCAGCAGTTCCCGGACAGGGGCCCCTTCTGTCTATAATTCACCCCTCCACTTT.

The chain recombines TRBV11-2 with TRBJ2-5, with 8 bases matching TRBD2. The J call may not be correct, given that the DNA end is closer to TRBJ2-7. The CDR3 has 14 residues. The germline gives CDR1 SGHAT, CDR2 FQNNGV. The CDR3 DNA reads as TGTGCCAGCAGACCTAGCGGGTCTCTCCACGAGCAGTACTTC. This sequence encodes CASRPSGSLHEQYF.

This rearrangement joins TRBV6-5 to TRBJ1-2; no clear D. Deletions cut 6 bases from V and 8 bases from J, with 16 bases between. CDR3 length: 13 amino acids. The germline V gene encodes CDR1 MNHEY and CDR2 SVGAGI. The CDR3 DNA sequence: TGTGCCAGCAGACTCCACCCTCAGGAGGGCTACACCTTC. This encodes CASRLHPQEGYTF.

This chain links TRBV10-3 with TRBJ2-3, with 9 nucleotides matching TRBD2. V gave up 1 base and J gave up 2 bases; unmatched junction bases: 7. The CDR3 runs 17 residues. Germline values: CDR1 ENHRY, CDR2 SYGVKD. CDR3 protein: CAISEWREGRFTDTQYF. The CDR3 DNA reads as TGTGCCATCAGTGAGTGGCGGGAGGGCCGATTCACAGATACGCAGTATTTT.

This clonotype was recorded only once. The J gene is TRBJ2-1, the V gene TRBV29-1, with TRBD2 as a possible D gene (5 bases). CDR3 length: 13 residues. The germline V gene has CDR1 SQVTM and CDR2 ANQGSEA. Trimming cost V 4 bases and J 7 bases, with 14 bases left between them. The CDR3 protein is CSVGAQTINEQFF. DNA for the CDR3: TGCAGCGTTGGGGCCCAGACTATAAATGAGCAGTTCTTC.

The chain uses TRBV20-1 and TRBJ2-1; the match to TRBD2 covers 10 bases. Trimming cost V 1 base and J 1 base; bases outside gene matches: 10. This CDR3 region has 18 residues. From germline, CDR1 is DFQATT and CDR2 SNEGSKA (reference sequence). The CDR3 here is CSARVSSGRTPSYNEQFF. CDR3 sequence (DNA): TGCAGTGCTAGAGTTTCTAGCGGGAGAACCCCATCCTACAATGAGCAGTTCTTC.

This clonotype was counted a single time. The J gene is TRBJ2-5, the V gene TRBV3-1; D unclear. The germline gives CDR1 LGHDT, CDR2 YNNKEL (reference sequence). The germline V and J ends were trimmed by 4 bases and 6 bases, with 15 bases remaining between them. This CDR3 has 14 residues. The CDR3 nucleotides read TGTGCCAGCAGCCCCGACCTCGCCGTGCAGACCCAGTACTTC. As protein: CASSPDLAVQTQYF.

This clonotype was found many times. J is TRBJ2-4 and V is TRBV28; no clear D. The CDR3 consists of 13 residues. Germline CDR1 MDHEN, CDR2 SYDVKM. Trimming removed 6 bases from V and 0 bases from J, with 6 bases in between. The CDR3 DNA is TGTGCCAGCAGGGGTCCAGCCAAAAACATTCAGTACTTC. This encodes CASRGPAKNIQYF.

The J gene is TRBJ2-5, the V gene TRBV7-9; D unresolved. V was shortened by 5 bases and J by 1 base, with 11 bases between the two germline ends. This CDR3 region has 14 residues. The germline gives CDR1 SEHNR, CDR2 FQNEAQ (reference sequence). CDR3: CASSVVPGQETQYF. As DNA, the CDR3 is TGTGCCAGCAGCGTTGTGCCGGGCCAAGAGACCCAGTACTTC.